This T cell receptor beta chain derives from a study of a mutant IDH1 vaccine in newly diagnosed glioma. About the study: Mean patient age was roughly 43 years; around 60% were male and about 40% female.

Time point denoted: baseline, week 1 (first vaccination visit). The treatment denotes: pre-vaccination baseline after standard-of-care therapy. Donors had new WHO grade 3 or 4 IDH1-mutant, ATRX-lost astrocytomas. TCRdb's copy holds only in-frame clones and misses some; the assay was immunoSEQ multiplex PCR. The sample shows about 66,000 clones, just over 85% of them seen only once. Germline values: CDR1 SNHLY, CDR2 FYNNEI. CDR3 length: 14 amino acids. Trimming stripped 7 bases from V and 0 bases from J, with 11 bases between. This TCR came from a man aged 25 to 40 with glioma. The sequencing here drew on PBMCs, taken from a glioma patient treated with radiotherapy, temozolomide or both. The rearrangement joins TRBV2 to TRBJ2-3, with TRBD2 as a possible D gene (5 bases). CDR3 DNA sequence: TGTGCCAGCAAACTAGGCGCGAGCACAGATACGCAGTATTTT. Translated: CASKLGASTDTQYF.